The clone carrying this T cell receptor (beta chain) was detected only a few times. Its antigen is as yet unknown. TCRdb reprocessed the RACE reads via MiXCR and lists one record per CDR3 protein. The sample records about 92,000 distinct CDR3 sequences, 9.6% being singletons. The record originates from a study of human T cells and chemical hapten exposure. Overall study results and limits: The study found expanded TCRs formed significantly more large CDR3 similarity clusters than controls.

From germline, CDR1 is MNHEY and CDR2 SVGAGI. Trimming removed 8 bases at V and 0 bases at J, with 7 bases between. The CDR3 consists of 12 residues. As for time point: pre-sensitization, week 0. Treatment here: therapeutic diphenylcyclopropenone sensitization with weekly scalp DPC. Before extraction, the whole blood was not fractionated, and total RNA was taken from it. V gene TRBV6-5 combines with J gene TRBJ1-1; D uncertain. This specimen was whole blood, taken in connection with sensitization to the hapten diphenylcyclopropenone (DPC). The receptor comes from a woman aged 40 to 55 with alopecia areata. Some clones in this sample may be carry-over from other donors' samples. The CDR3 loop is CASSGVNTEAFF. The DNA of the CDR3 is TGTGCCAGCTCCGGTGTGAACACTGAAGCTTTCTTT.